The 32 T cell receptor beta chains reported below all come from one sample, sequenced in a study of control samples from healthy donors and cancer patients. Only in-frame clones appear in the TCRdb table, and some are missing; sequencing was by immunoSEQ multiplex PCR. This repertoire shows 150,000 to 200,000 clones, roughly 91% found once; its top ten account for 1.5%. Sequenced input: blood. These receptors were collected from a woman in her twenties or thirties in good health.

V and J are TRBV6-4 and TRBJ1-2, with D tentatively TRBD1 (5 bases). CDR1 is MRHNA and CDR2 is SNTAGT in the germline V gene. Trimming removed 2 bases from V and 6 bases from J, with 16 bases in between. This CDR3 has 15 residues. The CDR3 here is CASSDGGRVGDGYTF. The DNA of the CDR3 is TGTGCCAGCAGTGACGGAGGCAGGGTTGGGGATGGCTACACCTTC.

This sequence joins TRBV5-1 and TRBJ2-5; D is possibly TRBD2 (6 bases). CDR1 and CDR2 (germline): SGHRS, YFSETQ. Trimming pared 7 bases from V and 3 bases from J, leaving 7 bases between. This CDR3 region has 11 residues. CDR3 DNA sequence: TGCGCCAGCCGGAGGGAAGAGACCCAGTACTTC. Amino acid sequence: CASRREETQYF. Full variable domain (remainder filled in from reference TRBV5-1 and TRBJ2-5): KAGVTQTPRYLIKTRGQQVTLSCSPISGHRSVSWYQQTPGQGLQFLFEYFSETQRNKGNFPGRFSGRQFSNSRSEMNVSTLELGDSALYLCASRREETQYFGPGTRLLVL.

The rearrangement uses TRBV3-1 (or the pseudogene TRBV3-2) and TRBJ2-3; D is possibly TRBD1 or TRBD2 (6 bases each). CDR1 is LGHDT, CDR2 YNNKEL, per germline (reference sequence). The V end lost 2 bases, the J end lost 4 bases, and 13 bases lay between the germline ends. This CDR3 has 15 residues. CDR3 sequence: CASSQKLEGADTQYF. CDR3 nucleotides: TGTGCCAGCAGCCAAAAGTTGGAGGGGGCAGATACGCAGTATTTT.

V gene TRBV5-4 combines with J gene TRBJ1-1; 7 bases agree with TRBD1. In germline, CDR1 is SGHNT, CDR2 YYREEE (reference sequence). CDR3 length: 15 residues. J was trimmed by 3 bases and V by 0 bases; bases with no gene match: 5. CDR3 in DNA: TGTGCCAGCAGCTTGGTGGCAGGGGGAGACACTGAAGCTTTCTTT. Its protein product is CASSLVAGGDTEAFF.

The chain has TRBV10-3 and TRBJ1-1; 7 bases are shared with TRBD1. Germline CDR1 ENHRY, CDR2 SYGVKD. J gave up 5 bases and V 6 bases, and 6 bases lay outside the gene matches. This CDR3 is built from 13 residues. The CDR3 loop is CAIRETGNTEAFF. Written as DNA, the CDR3 is TGTGCCATCAGGGAGACAGGGAATACTGAAGCTTTCTTT.

This chain joins TRBV7-6 and TRBJ2-1; 7 positions match TRBD1. After removal of 6 bases from V and 10 bases from J, the junction contained 6 bases not matched to a gene. Germline V gene data show CDR1 as SGHVS and CDR2 as FNYEAQ. CDR3 length: 12 residues. The CDR3 region is CASRIPGGEQFF. The CDR3 nucleotides read TGTGCCAGCAGGATCCCAGGGGGAGAGCAGTTCTTC.

To note about this clone: The DNA is left out, because the CDR3 cannot be placed on it with certainty; the CDR3 is given as TCRdb lists it. This chain joins TRBV27 and TRBJ2-1. Germline assignment: CDR1 MNHEY and CDR2 SMNVEV (reference sequence). The CDR3 region is 15 residues in length, termini included. The CDR3 reads CASSSSGPRYNEQFF.

The chain employs TRBV18 and TRBJ2-3; 11 nucleotides match TRBD1. The CDR3 is 15 residues long. Trimming took 6 bases from V and 1 from J; bases not matched to a gene: 3. CDR1 is KGHSH, CDR2 LQKENI, per germline. The DNA for the CDR3 is TGTGCCAGCTCGGGACAGGGGGGAGGCACAGATACGCAGTATTTT. Its protein product is CASSGQGGGTDTQYF. Filled out from reference TRBV18 and TRBJ2-3, the complete variable domain reads NAGVMQNPRHLVRRRGQEARLRCSPMKGHSHVYWYRQLPEEGLKFMVYLQKENIIDESGMPKERFSAEFPKEGPSILRIQQVVRGDSAAYFCASSGQGGGTDTQYFGPGTRLTVL.

The genes are TRBV6-5 and TRBJ2-7, with 11 bases identical to TRBD1. Germline lookup yields CDR1 MNHEY and CDR2 SVGAGI. The V gene end was trimmed by 5 bases and the J gene end by 5 bases; junction bases not matched to a gene: 5. This CDR3 is 14 amino acids long. The CDR3 sequence: CASSKDRGLNEQYF. The CDR3 region has the DNA TGTGCCAGCAGTAAGGACAGGGGGCTAAACGAGCAGTACTTC.

A few counts support this clone. V gene TRBV18 combines with J gene TRBJ2-4, with D perhaps assigned TRBD1 or TRBD2 (5 bases each). The CDR3 runs to 16 residues. V dropped 1 base and J dropped 0 bases, with 10 bases sitting between them. Looked up from germline, CDR1 is KGHSH and CDR2 is LQKENI. This CDR3 is CASSPLGVGAKNIQYF. CDR3 DNA sequence: TGTGCCAGCTCACCACTGGGGGTTGGAGCCAAAAACATTCAGTACTTC.

The chain is built from TRBV6-5 and TRBJ2-6; D possibly corresponds to TRBD1 (5 bases). Germline CDR1 is MNHEY and CDR2 is SVGAGI. Trimming left V 7 bases short and J 0 bases short, with 10 bases between. This CDR3 region has 15 residues. This CDR3 reads CASIGHHSGANVLTF. The CDR3, as DNA: TGTGCCAGCATCGGACACCACTCTGGGGCCAACGTCCTGACTTTC.

CDR3 residues: CASSELAGGHTGELFF. CDR3 DNA sequence: TGTGCCAGCAGTGAACTAGCGGGAGGGCACACCGGGGAGCTGTTTTTT. This chain joins TRBV2 and TRBJ2-2, with 12 bases lining up with TRBD2. Germline CDR1 is SNHLY and CDR2 is FYNNEI. After removal of 2 bases from V and 3 bases from J, the junction contained 1 base not matched to a gene. The CDR3 is 16 amino acids.

The rearrangement joins TRBV30 to TRBJ1-1; 7 bases agree with TRBD1. The CDR3 runs to 13 residues. Germline V lookup: CDR1 GTSNPN, CDR2 SVGIG (reference sequence). The trim removed 0 bases at V and 6 bases at J, leaving 4 bases unmatched. Here the CDR3 DNA reads TGTGCCTGGAGTGTCGGCAGGGGGGCTGAAGCTTTCTTT. Its translation: CAWSVGRGAEAFF.

The chain carries TRBV11-3 and TRBJ2-7; D may correspond to TRBD1 or TRBD2 (6 bases each). The ends were cut back, 10 bases at V and 3 bases at J, with 19 bases in the middle. The germline V gene has CDR1 SGHNT and CDR2 YENEEA. The CDR3 is 14 residues long. In DNA form, the CDR3 reads TGTGCCAAAATTAGGGGGGCCCTCCACTACGAGCAGTACTTC. Its translation is CAKIRGALHYEQYF. The whole variable domain, remainder taken from reference TRBV11-3 and TRBJ2-7, is EAGVVQSPRYKIIEKKQPVAFWCNPISGHNTLYWYLQNLGQGPELLIRYENEEAVDDSQLPKDRFSAERLKGVDSTLKIQPAELGDSAVYLCAKIRGALHYEQYFGPGTRLTVT.

This chain uses TRBV28 with TRBJ1-4; no firm D call. Germline loops: CDR1 MDHEN, CDR2 SYDVKM. Trimming removed 2 bases from V and 1 base from J, with 8 bases in between. CDR3 length: 15 residues. The CDR3 nucleotides are TGTGCCAGCAGTTTAGAACTGATAACTAATGAAAAACTGTTTTTT. Its translation is CASSLELITNEKLFF.

J is TRBJ2-7 and V is TRBV5-6, with 8 positions matching TRBD2. The germline V gene has CDR1 SGHDT and CDR2 YYEEEE. With 6 bases clipped from V and 5 bases from J, the junction kept 4 bases outside the gene matches. This CDR3 has 12 amino acids. The DNA of the CDR3 is TGTGCCAGCACTGGACTAGCTCACGAGCAGTACTTC. Translation gives CASTGLAHEQYF.

The chain employs TRBV13 and TRBJ2-5; 11 nucleotides align to TRBD2. Trimming took 1 base from V and 4 from J; bases not matched to a gene: 2. Germline V gene sequence: CDR1 PRHDT, CDR2 FYEKMQ (reference sequence). This CDR3 contains 15 residues. CDR3 sequence (DNA): TGTGCCAGCAGCTTAGTAGCGGGAGGGGGAGAGACCCAGTACTTC. Its translation: CASSLVAGGGETQYF.

The chain is built from TRBV18 and TRBJ2-2, with 9 bases fitting TRBD1. This CDR3 spans 16 amino acids. The germline gives CDR1 KGHSH, CDR2 LQKENI. Trimming removed 3 bases from V and 6 bases from J; junction bases left unmatched: 8. The CDR3 nucleotides read TGTGCCAGCTCACCTATCCTGACAGGGGGATCCGGGGAGCTGTTTTTT. Residues: CASSPILTGGSGELFF.

The chain recombines TRBV7-2 with TRBJ1-4; TRBD1 is a possible D gene (6 bases). Germline V CDR1 and CDR2: SGHTA, FQGNSA. Between the trimmed V and J ends, which lost 0 bases and 8 bases, there was a span of 10 bases. There are 14 residues in the CDR3. In DNA form, the CDR3 reads TGTGCCAGCAGCTTAGCGGGGGGGGGCGAAAAACTGTTTTTT. Its protein is CASSLAGGGEKLFF.

The chain is built from TRBV19 and TRBJ1-5, with TRBD1 identical over 8 bases. Germline CDR1 LNHDA, CDR2 SQIVND (reference sequence). This CDR3 region has 14 residues. With 6 bases clipped from V and 3 bases from J, the junction kept 4 bases outside the gene matches. CDR3 sequence: CASRPGQDNQPQHF. The CDR3 DNA follows: TGTGCCAGTAGGCCGGGACAGGACAATCAGCCCCAGCATTTT.

The genes are TRBV7-9 and TRBJ1-4; TRBD1 matches at 7 bases. Per the germline V gene, CDR1 is SEHNR and CDR2 is FQNEAQ (reference sequence). V was clipped by 5 bases and J by 3 bases; unmatched bases: 3. This CDR3 is 14 amino acids long. The CDR3 region has the DNA TGTGCCAGCAGCGAGGGGACAGCTAATGAAAAACTGTTTTTT. Its translation: CASSEGTANEKLFF.

This clone was seen just once. The genes are TRBV7-2 and TRBJ1-2; TRBD1 might be the D (6 bases). The germline V gene has CDR1 SGHTA and CDR2 FQGNSA. This CDR3 comprises 14 residues. V was pared by 2 bases and J by 4 bases, with 11 bases between. The CDR3 region is CASSLNPGAYGYTF. CDR3 nucleotides: TGTGCCAGCAGCTTAAATCCAGGGGCCTATGGCTACACCTTC.

This rearrangement joins TRBV3-1 (or the pseudogene TRBV3-2) to TRBJ2-1; TRBD2 agrees at 12 bases. The CDR3 spans 15 residues. Looked up from germline, CDR1 is LGHDT and CDR2 is YNNKEL (reference sequence). V lost 2 bases, J lost 12 bases, and 8 bases stayed unmatched. In DNA, the CDR3 is TGTGCCAGCAGCCAATCTCTAGCGGGGGGGCGTATGCAGTTCTTC. Translating gives CASSQSLAGGRMQFF.

The V call is TRBV7-9, the J call TRBJ1-1; D gene uncertain. V was pared by 5 bases and J by 5 bases, with 9 bases between. Germline loops: CDR1 SEHNR, CDR2 FQNEAQ (reference sequence). This CDR3 contains 12 residues. The CDR3 loop is CASSPRRTEAFF. DNA for the CDR3: TGTGCCAGCAGCCCTAGGAGGACTGAAGCTTTCTTT.

The chain recombines TRBV28 with TRBJ1-1; 8 positions agree with TRBD1. Trimming cost V 3 bases and J 5 bases; bases outside gene matches: 2. In germline, CDR1 is MDHEN, CDR2 SYDVKM. The CDR3 is made up of 13 amino acids. DNA for the CDR3: TGTGCCAGCAGTTTGGACAGGGTTACTGAAGCTTTCTTT. Protein product: CASSLDRVTEAFF.

The chain employs TRBV4-1 and TRBJ1-5; 8 nucleotides agree with TRBD1. The V and J ends lost 1 base and 2 bases, in that order; junction bases with no gene match: 1. The CDR3 sequence is 15 residues long. Germline CDR1 MGHRA, CDR2 YSYEKL. CDR3 sequence: CASSQAGGGNQPQHF. The CDR3 DNA reads TGCGCCAGCAGCCAAGCAGGGGGCGGCAATCAGCCCCAGCATTTT.

The chain has TRBV5-1 and TRBJ1-3; D not certain. The CDR3 is 14 amino acids. Per germline, CDR1 SGHRS and CDR2 YFSETQ. Trimming removed 5 bases at V and 2 bases at J, with 11 bases between. The CDR3 DNA reads as TGCGCCAGCAGTTACCAGGAGCCTGGAAACACCATATATTTT. Encoded protein: CASSYQEPGNTIYF.

The sample holds one count of this clone. The sample carries other DNA sequences with the same CDR3. J is TRBJ1-5 and V is TRBV19; 7 bases are a match to TRBD1. Looked up from germline, CDR1 is LNHDA and CDR2 is SQIVND (reference sequence). This CDR3 comprises 13 residues. J lost 4 bases, V lost 4 bases, and 1 base had no gene match. The CDR3 is CASSRQGNQPQHF. The CDR3 coding sequence is TGTGCCAGTAGTAGACAGGGAAATCAGCCCCAGCATTTT.

The chain employs TRBV10-3 and TRBJ1-5, with no clear D. V lost 0 bases to trimming and J lost 3 bases, with 12 bases between them. The V gene's germline CDR1 is ENHRY and CDR2 SYGVKD. This CDR3 comprises 16 residues. The DNA of the CDR3 is TGTGCCATCAGTGAGTCGTTTCGGCCCTACAATCAGCCCCAGCATTTT. Translating gives CAISESFRPYNQPQHF.

This chain joins TRBV28 and TRBJ2-7; 11 bases fit TRBD2. In germline, CDR1 is MDHEN, CDR2 SYDVKM. V trimming: 5 bases; J trimming: 4 bases; junction bases outside the gene matches: 10. The CDR3 runs 16 residues. CDR3 amino acids: CASSPTVAGGYYEQYF. The CDR3 bases are TGTGCCAGCAGTCCCACGGTAGCGGGAGGGTATTACGAGCAGTACTTC.

This clone has just one count. This chain joins TRBV6-5 and TRBJ2-3; 10 nucleotides align to TRBD1. Unmatched junction bases numbered 1, after V lost 6 bases and J lost 1 base. CDR1 MNHEY and CDR2 SVGAGI come from the germline V gene. This CDR3 has 14 residues. The CDR3 region has the DNA TGTGCCAGCAGGGGGACAGGGGGCACAGATACGCAGTATTTT. It yields the protein CASRGTGGTDTQYF.

This rearrangement joins TRBV5-5 to TRBJ1-1; D ambiguous. CDR3 length equals 15 residues. Trimming took off 0 bases at V and 0 bases at J, with 9 bases between the two ends. The V gene's germline CDR1 is SGHKS and CDR2 YYEKEE (reference sequence). This CDR3 reads CASSLVGRLNTEAFF. As DNA, the CDR3 is TGTGCCAGCAGCTTGGTGGGCAGATTGAACACTGAAGCTTTCTTT.